This T cell receptor beta chain was profiled in a study of T cell responses to AZD1222 COVID-19 vaccine. Study-wide points: Rises in breadth and depth of Spike-specific TCRs came after two AZD1222 doses. In a largely white British group with more females than males, clonal diversity was possibly underestimated.

With respect to this clone: What it binds is unknown.

The V end was cut by 0 bases, the J end by 4 bases, with 13 bases between. CDR3 length: 15 amino acids. Germline loops: CDR1 SGHKS, CDR2 YYEKEE (reference sequence). Repertoires were generated with immunoSEQ multiplex PCR, while TCRdb's copy carries only in-frame clones and drops some. The sample holds around 80,000 clones, 83% seen once. The sequence was obtained from an adult who received the AZD1222 COVID-19 vaccine. The V and J genes are TRBV5-5 and TRBJ1-1, with D perhaps TRBD1 (5 bases). The specimen was peripheral blood, collected 28 days after the second AZD1222 dose. CDR3 DNA: TGTGCCAGCAGCTTGGGAGGGGCTGGGATCACTGAAGCTTTCTTT. As protein: CASSLGGAGITEAFF.